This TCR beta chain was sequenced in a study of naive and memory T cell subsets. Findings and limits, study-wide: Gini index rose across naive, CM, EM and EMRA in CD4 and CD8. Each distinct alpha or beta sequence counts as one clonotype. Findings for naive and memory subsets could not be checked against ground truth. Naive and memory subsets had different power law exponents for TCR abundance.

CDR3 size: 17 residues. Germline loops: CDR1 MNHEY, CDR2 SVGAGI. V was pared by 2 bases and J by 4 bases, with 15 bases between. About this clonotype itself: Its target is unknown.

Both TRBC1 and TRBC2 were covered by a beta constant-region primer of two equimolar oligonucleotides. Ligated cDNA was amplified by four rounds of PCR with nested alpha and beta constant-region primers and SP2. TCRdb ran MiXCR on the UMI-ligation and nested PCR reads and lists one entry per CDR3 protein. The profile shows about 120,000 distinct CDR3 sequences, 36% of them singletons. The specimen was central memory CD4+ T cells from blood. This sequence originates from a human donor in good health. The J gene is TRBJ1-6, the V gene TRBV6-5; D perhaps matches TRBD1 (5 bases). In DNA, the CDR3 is TGTGCCAGCAGTTACCGAAGGGGCGGAAAGTATAATTCACCCCTCCACTTT. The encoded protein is CASSYRRGGKYNSPLHF.